A single sample gave rise to the 13 T cell receptor beta chains below, sequenced in a study of CXCR3-negative and CXCR3-positive naive CD8 T cells. Overall study findings and caveats: CXCR3-expressing naive cells carried TRB CDR3s more hydrophobic than those of CXCR3-negative naive cells.

These TCRs' antigens remain unknown. The TRB libraries of cDNA were built by UMI-labeled 5' RACE. No DNA is given; TCRdb re-called the 5' RACE reads and lists each CDR3 protein once. Here the sample table reports tens of thousands of distinct CDR3 sequences. Source material: naive CXCR3+ CD8+ T cells from blood. Stated subset: CD45RO-CCR7+CD27+CD95- naive CD8+ T cells expressing CXCR3 (TNR3+). The source is a human donor in good health. Some clones in this sample may be carry-over from other donors' samples.

The chain uses TRBV6-6 and TRBJ2-1. The CDR3 is 15 residues long. CDR1 and CDR2 (germline): MNHNY, SVGAGI (reference sequence). CDR3 loop: CASSIKGSSYNEQFF.

The CDR3 sequence is CASSYLRYRVNSYEQYF. The chain joins TRBV6-2 or TRBV6-3 to TRBJ2-7. The length of the CDR3 is 17 residues. Germline V CDR1 and CDR2: MNHEY, SVGEGT.

The rearrangement joins TRBV6-6 to TRBJ1-2. This CDR3 spans 12 amino acids. The germline V gene has CDR1 MNHNY and CDR2 SVGAGI (reference sequence). CDR3 loop: CASTQSVIGYTF.

This chain joins TRBV13 and TRBJ2-3; TCRdb indicates TRBD2, and absent DNA this call remains unverified. Germline values: CDR1 PRHDT, CDR2 FYEKMQ (reference sequence). The CDR3 extends over 16 amino acids. The CDR3: CASSGRLAGETDTQYF.

The CDR3 sequence: CASSLDPEGYNEQFF. The chain links TRBV2 to TRBJ2-1; as DNA is missing, the TRBD2 call by TCRdb cannot be tested. Germline assignment: CDR1 SNHLY and CDR2 FYNNEI. The CDR3 has 15 residues.

This rearrangement joins TRBV3-1 to TRBJ2-3; TCRdb picks TRBD1, but there is no DNA to check that call. CDR1 is LGHDT and CDR2 is YNNKEL in the germline V gene (reference sequence). This CDR3 is built from 16 residues. The CDR3 loop reads CASSQDGQAYTDTQYF.

The rearrangement links TRBV19 to TRBJ1-5; the TCRdb call, TRBD1, lacks DNA for checking. The CDR3 spans 15 residues. Germline V gene data show CDR1 as LNHDA and CDR2 as SQIVND (reference sequence). The CDR3 loop reads CASSMGSRGRQPQHF.

This chain links TRBV6-2 or TRBV6-3 with TRBJ2-1; no DNA is available, so the TRBD1 call from TCRdb remains unchecked. Germline lookup yields CDR1 MNHEY and CDR2 SVGEGT. The CDR3 is 14 residues long. CDR3 sequence reads: CASSYRTGAREQFF.

The rearrangement links TRBV29-1 to TRBJ1-1; TCRdb returns TRBD1, unconfirmable since there is no DNA. The CDR3 covers 16 residues. Germline V gene lookup returns CDR1 SQVTM and CDR2 ANQGSEA. CDR3 residues: CSVRGLTRDSIGEAFF. The full variable domain, in which reference TRBV29-1 and TRBJ1-1 provide the parts outside the CDR3, is SAVISQKPSRDICQRGTSLTIQCQVDSQVTMMFWYRQQPGQSLTLIATANQGSEATYESGFVIDKFPISRPNLTFSTLTVSNMSPEDSSIYLCSVRGLTRDSIGEAFFGQGTRLTVV.

The chain has TRBV29-1 and TRBJ2-3; TCRdb picks TRBD1, but there is no DNA to check that call. Germline V lookup: CDR1 SQVTM, CDR2 ANQGSEA. The CDR3 has 15 amino acids. This CDR3 reads CSVRDSGIDSDTQYF.

CDR3 protein: CSVEGDTEAFF. The V call is TRBV29-1, the J call TRBJ1-1. The CDR3 is made up of 11 amino acids. The germline V gene has CDR1 SQVTM and CDR2 ANQGSEA.

The chain uses TRBV28 and TRBJ1-3. The CDR3 extends over 12 amino acids. Per the germline V gene, CDR1 is MDHEN and CDR2 is SYDVKM. This chain's CDR3 is CASSDSGNTIYF.

The chain couples TRBV20-1 to TRBJ1-2; the D call of TRBD1 rests on TCRdb alone, since no DNA is present to check it. Germline V gives CDR1 DFQATT, CDR2 SNEGSKA (reference sequence). This CDR3 has 12 amino acids. The CDR3 here is CSARQGDYGYTF.